This T cell receptor (beta chain) was recorded in a study of CD8 T cells in ankylosing spondylitis. As for this clonotype: Its antigen is unknown.

This CDR3 has 16 residues. The V and J ends lost 3 bases and 7 bases respectively, with 24 bases between them. CDR1 and CDR2 (germline): DFQATT, SNEGSKA (reference sequence). General study points: Disease-linked clones were reportedly significantly enriched in matched ankylosing spondylitis synovial fluid. Reactive arthritis synovial fluid and blood previously showed some of these motif variants. One TCR beta motif, made up of about 8 highly homologous variants, appeared characteristic of ankylosing spondylitis blood.

Quantitative 5'-RACE with molecular barcodes was used to make the TCR beta libraries. TCRdb re-derived calls from the 5' RACE reads in MiXCR, one entry per CDR3 protein. The table has about 64,000 distinct CDR3 sequences, more than 5.5% seen once. The material sequenced was synovial fluid, either unsorted or a sorted T cell fraction (not recorded which). The sequence came from a male donor with ankylosing spondylitis. The chain employs TRBV20-1 and TRBJ1-2, with a weak D call TRBD1 (5 bases). The CDR3 is CSARISGRNATRGYTF. CDR3 coding DNA: TGCAGTGCTAGGATCTCAGGGCGAAACGCGACCCGTGGCTACACCTTC.